The rows below give T cell receptor beta chains drawn from one sample of a study of cytomegalovirus exposure and HLA in healthy donors. Method: immunoSEQ multiplex PCR; TCRdb's copy keeps in-frame clones and lacks some. This sample has about 130,000 clones, with 72% found just once. The sequencing input was PBMCs. All receptors come from a man aged 45-65 years in good health and CMV-seropositive. Each CDR3 is given with its conserved first and last residue. The D gene is left open where the match is weak. Part of the rows lack a size; the others show once, few, many or a class for expanded clones.

D: TRBD1
V: TRBV19
J: TRBJ2-5
size: NA
CDR3: CASSQTGTIETQYF
DNA: TGTGCCAGTAGCCAGACAGGGACGATTGAGACCCAGTACTTC

D: TRBD1
V: TRBV6-1
J: TRBJ1-5
size: once
CDR3: CASSEAPTYTGAFNQPQHF
DNA: TGTGCCAGCAGTGAAGCCCCGACTTATACAGGGGCTTTCAATCAGCCCCAGCATTTT

D: TRBD1
V: TRBV10-3
J: TRBJ1-2
size: NA
CDR3: CAISESGQGGYTF
DNA: TGTGCCATCAGTGAGTCAGGACAGGGCGGCTACACCTTC

D: NA
V: TRBV27
J: TRBJ2-7
size: NA
CDR3: CASRSTRESYEQYF
DNA: TGTGCCAGCAGGTCAACCCGGGAGTCCTACGAGCAGTACTTC

D: TRBD1
V: TRBV2
J: TRBJ2-1
size: NA
CDR3: CASRGQGLAEQFF
DNA: TGTGCCAGCAGGGGACAGGGGTTGGCTGAGCAGTTCTTC

D: TRBD1
V: TRBV4-2
J: TRBJ1-1
size: NA
CDR3: CASSSRDRGETAFF
DNA: TGTGCCAGCAGCTCCCGGGACAGGGGCGAGACAGCTTTCTTT

D: NA
V: TRBV7-3
J: TRBJ1-6
size: NA
CDR3: CASSLSPGNNSPLHF
DNA: TGTGCCAGCAGCTTAAGTCCAGGGAATAATTCACCCCTCCACTTT

D: TRBD2
V: TRBV6-6
J: TRBJ2-3
size: NA
CDR3: CASIKAPSGGADTQYF
DNA: TGTGCCAGCATCAAAGCTCCTAGCGGGGGGGCAGATACGCAGTATTTT

D: TRBD1
V: TRBV15
J: TRBJ1-5
size: few
CDR3: CATSEGTGRRQPQHF
DNA: TGTGCCACCAGCGAAGGGACAGGGCGAAGGCAGCCCCAGCATTTT

D: NA
V: TRBV11-3
J: TRBJ2-3
size: NA
CDR3: CASSLEWGRGTDTQYF
DNA: TGTGCCAGCAGCTTAGAGTGGGGCCGGGGCACAGATACGCAGTATTTT

D: TRBD1
V: TRBV11-3
J: TRBJ2-1
size: NA
CDR3: CASSLGRDRGALSSYNEQFF
DNA: TGTGCCAGCAGCTTAGGTAGGGACAGGGGGGCCCTGAGCTCCTACAATGAGCAGTTCTTC

D: TRBD2
V: TRBV11-2
J: TRBJ2-3
size: few
CDR3: CASTQLAGDTQYF
DNA: TGTGCCAGCACCCAATTAGCGGGAGATACGCAGTATTTT

D: TRBD2
V: TRBV5-4
J: TRBJ2-5
size: NA
CDR3: CASSFGVGSGGARETQYF
DNA: TGTGCCAGCAGCTTTGGAGTGGGCAGCGGGGGGGCCCGAGAGACCCAGTACTTC

D: TRBD2
V: TRBV5-1
J: TRBJ2-7
size: few
CDR3: CASSLVAGGPPYEQYF
DNA: TGCGCCAGCAGCCTCGTAGCGGGGGGCCCCCCCTACGAGCAGTACTTC